Described below is a single T cell receptor beta chain sequence and its context. Original processing methods: Filtering differed because ImmunoSEQ produced junction-only sequences that carried no quality scores. TCRdb's table, derived via immunoSEQ multiplex PCR, lists solely in-frame clones and lacks some. The V and J calls and clone size come from that table; D and trimming were worked out from the DNA. The sample lists some 1,900,000 clones, 85% to 95% occurring once. The sample belongs to a study of shared clonotypes between healthy human individuals. The CDR3 length is 14 residues. Trimming removed 4 bases from V and 8 bases from J, with 15 bases in between. Germline assignment: CDR1 PRHDT and CDR2 FYEKMQ (reference sequence). Terminally differentiated effector memory CD45RA+ cells were left out of the naive CD8 fraction, which was CD45RO-negative and positively selected for CCR7.

The chain couples TRBV13 to TRBJ2-1; TRBD2 is a possible D gene (6 bases). The clonotype originates from a man between 18 and 35 years old in good health. The material sequenced was naive CD8+ T cells sorted from blood. CDR3 bases: TGTGCCAGCAGCTCTAGCAGACTAGACGATGAGCAGTTCTTC. Amino acids: CASSSSRLDDEQFF. Using reference TRBV13 and TRBJ2-1 for the parts outside the CDR3, the full variable domain is AAGVIQSPRHLIKEKRETATLKCYPIPRHDTVYWYQQGPGQDPQFLISFYEKMQSDKGSIPDRFSAQQFSDYHSELNMSSLELGDSALYFCASSSSRLDDEQFFGPGTRLTVL.